This T cell receptor beta chain was obtained from a study of blood T cell repertoires in COVID-19. Across the study: The study drew acute and convalescent COVID-19 samples from the United States, Italy and Spain. In each case, the material was cDNA or gDNA derived from T cells, B-cell-depleted T cells, or PBMCs.

The V and J ends lost 2 bases and 4 bases, in that order; junction bases with no gene match: 5. The CDR3 has 16 residues. CDR1 and CDR2 (germline): SGHDN, FVKESK. In the original workflow: Amplified reference gene primers provided the basis for estimating nucleated cell counts. Produced via immunoSEQ multiplex PCR; TCRdb's table is partial and in-frame only. That table gives V, J and clone size, and the DNA gave D and trimming. Of about 350,000 clones listed, 89% are singletons. It was during active infection that Seattle patients were enrolled and then longitudinally followed. The sequenced material came from peripheral blood. The chain uses TRBV14 and TRBJ1-4, with TRBD1 matching over 9 bases. The receptor was isolated from a woman aged 60-75 years with COVID-19, enrolled during active disease. The CDR3 sequence is CASSQPPTGGNEKLFF. In DNA form, the CDR3 reads TGTGCCAGCAGCCAACCCCCGACAGGGGGTAATGAAAAACTGTTTTTT.